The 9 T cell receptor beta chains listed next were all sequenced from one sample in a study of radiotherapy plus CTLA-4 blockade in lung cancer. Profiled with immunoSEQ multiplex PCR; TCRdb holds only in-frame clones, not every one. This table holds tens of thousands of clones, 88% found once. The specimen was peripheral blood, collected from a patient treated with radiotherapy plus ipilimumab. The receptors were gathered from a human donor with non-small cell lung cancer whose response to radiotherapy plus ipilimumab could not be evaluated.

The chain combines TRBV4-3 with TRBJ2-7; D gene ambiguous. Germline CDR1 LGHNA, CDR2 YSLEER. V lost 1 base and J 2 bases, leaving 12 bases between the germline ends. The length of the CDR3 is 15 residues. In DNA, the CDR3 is TGCGCCAGCAGCCAAGGGGCTCGTACCACCTACGAGCAGTACTTC. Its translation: CASSQGARTTYEQYF.

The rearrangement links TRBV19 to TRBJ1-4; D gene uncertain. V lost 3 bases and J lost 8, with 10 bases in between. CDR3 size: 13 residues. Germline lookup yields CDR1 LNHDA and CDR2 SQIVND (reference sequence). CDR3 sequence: CASSINRGEKLFF. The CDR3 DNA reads TGTGCCAGTAGTATCAACCGAGGAGAAAAACTGTTTTTT. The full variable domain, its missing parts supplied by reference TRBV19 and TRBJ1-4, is DGGITQSPKYLFRKEGQNVTLSCEQNLNHDAMYWYRQDPGQGLRLIYYSQIVNDFQKGDIAEGYSVSREKKESFPLTVTSAQKNPTAFYLCASSINRGEKLFFGSGTQLSVL.

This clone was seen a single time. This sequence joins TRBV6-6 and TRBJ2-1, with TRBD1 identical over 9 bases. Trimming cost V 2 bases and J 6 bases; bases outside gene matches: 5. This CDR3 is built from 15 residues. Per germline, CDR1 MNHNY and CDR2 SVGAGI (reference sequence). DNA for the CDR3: TGTGCCAGCAGTTACCCGGGACAGGGTACCAATGAGCAGTTCTTC. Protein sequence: CASSYPGQGTNEQFF.

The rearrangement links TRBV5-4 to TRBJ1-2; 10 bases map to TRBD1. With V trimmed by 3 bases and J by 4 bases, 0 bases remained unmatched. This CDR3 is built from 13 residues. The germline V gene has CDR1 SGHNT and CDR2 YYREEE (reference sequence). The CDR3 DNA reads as TGTGCCAGCAGCTGGACAGGGGGCTATGGCTACACCTTC. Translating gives CASSWTGGYGYTF.

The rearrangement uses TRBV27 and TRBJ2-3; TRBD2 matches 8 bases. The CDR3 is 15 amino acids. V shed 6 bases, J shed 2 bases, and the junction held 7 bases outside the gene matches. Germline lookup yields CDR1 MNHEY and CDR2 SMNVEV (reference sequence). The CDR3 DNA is TGTGCCAGCAGGAAAACTAGCGGCTTCACAGATACGCAGTATTTT. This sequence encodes CASRKTSGFTDTQYF.

As DNA, the CDR3 is TGTGCCAGCAGTTTCAGGGACTTTCGTAATTCACCCCTCCACTTT. This encodes CASSFRDFRNSPLHF. The chain couples TRBV28 to TRBJ1-6, with D perhaps matching TRBD1 (5 bases). The V end was cut by 3 bases, the J end by 6 bases, with 12 bases between. This CDR3 region has 15 residues. The germline V gene encodes CDR1 MDHEN and CDR2 SYDVKM.

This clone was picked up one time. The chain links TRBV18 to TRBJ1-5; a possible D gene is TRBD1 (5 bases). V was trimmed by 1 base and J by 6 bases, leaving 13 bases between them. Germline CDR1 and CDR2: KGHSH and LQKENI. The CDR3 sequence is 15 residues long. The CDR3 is CASSPQSREGQPQHF. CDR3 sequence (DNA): TGTGCCAGCTCACCACAATCCAGGGAGGGTCAGCCCCAGCATTTT.

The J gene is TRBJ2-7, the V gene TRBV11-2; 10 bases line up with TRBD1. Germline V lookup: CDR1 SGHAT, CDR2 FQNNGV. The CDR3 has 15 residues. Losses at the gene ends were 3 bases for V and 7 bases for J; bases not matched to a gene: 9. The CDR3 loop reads CASSLGTGASLEQYF. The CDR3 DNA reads TGTGCCAGCAGCTTGGGGACAGGGGCGTCCCTGGAGCAGTACTTC.

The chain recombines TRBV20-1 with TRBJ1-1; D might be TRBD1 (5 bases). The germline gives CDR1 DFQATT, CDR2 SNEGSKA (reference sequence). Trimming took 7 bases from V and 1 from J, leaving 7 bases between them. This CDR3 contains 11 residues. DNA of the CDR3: TGCAGTGGACAGCCGAACACTGAAGCTTTCTTT. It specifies CSGQPNTEAFF.